This passage covers 5 T cell receptor beta chains from one sample sequenced in a study of cytomegalovirus exposure and HLA in healthy donors. The PCR employed 60 Vbeta primers together with 13 Jbeta primers. Clones were read by immunoSEQ multiplex PCR, and TCRdb kept only the in-frame ones, dropping some. The sample contains 60,000 to 80,000 clones, 78% of which appear only once. The material sequenced was PBMCs. The receptor set was obtained from a girl aged 10 to 17 in good health and CMV-seropositive.

This chain connects TRBV28 to TRBJ1-2; 9 positions agree with TRBD1. Trimming cost V 6 bases and J 6 bases; bases outside gene matches: 8. The CDR3 loop spans 14 amino acids. Per the germline V gene, CDR1 is MDHEN and CDR2 is SYDVKM. This CDR3 reads CASRIPGQGDGYTF. The CDR3 nucleotides are TGTGCCAGCAGGATACCGGGACAGGGAGATGGCTACACCTTC.

The chain joins TRBV19 to TRBJ1-4, with 11 positions matching TRBD1. The CDR3 has 14 amino acids. J was trimmed by 10 bases and V by 6 bases; bases with no gene match: 7. The V gene's germline CDR1 is LNHDA and CDR2 SQIVND (reference sequence). The DNA for the CDR3 is TGTGCCAGTAGGACCGGGACAGGGGGTCGAAAACTGTTTTTT. Residues: CASRTGTGGRKLFF.

The CDR3 reads CASSATSGRSPYEQYF. DNA of the CDR3: TGTGCCAGCAGCGCGACTAGCGGGAGGTCCCCCTACGAGCAGTACTTC. The chain uses TRBV9 and TRBJ2-7; TRBD2 agrees at 13 bases. The CDR3 spans 16 residues. The junction had 5 bases not matched to a gene; V was cut back by 3 bases and J by 2 bases. The V gene's germline CDR1 is SGDLS and CDR2 YYNGEE. The full variable domain, with the rest looked up from reference TRBV9 and TRBJ2-7, is DSGVTQTPKHLITATGQRVTLRCSPRSGDLSVYWYQQSLDQGLQFLIQYYNGEERAKGNILERFSAQQFPDLHSELNLSSLELGDSALYFCASSATSGRSPYEQYFGPGTRLTVT.

The chain joins TRBV18 to TRBJ1-1; D uncertain. Germline V gene sequence: CDR1 KGHSH, CDR2 LQKENI. The CDR3 contains 12 residues. Trimming removed 5 bases from V and 0 bases from J, with 4 bases in between. The CDR3 nucleotides read TGTGCCAGCTCATTCATGAACACTGAAGCTTTCTTT. It is translated as CASSFMNTEAFF.

The chain recombines TRBV19 with TRBJ1-2; perhaps TRBD1 as D (5 bases). CDR1 is LNHDA and CDR2 is SQIVND in the germline V gene (reference sequence). The CDR3 totals 14 residues. V lost 5 bases and J 5 bases, leaving 15 bases between the germline ends. The DNA of the CDR3 is TGTGCCAGTAGTGGCCCAGGGCTTCCTTATGGCTACACCTTC. It specifies CASSGPGLPYGYTF. Full variable domain (outside the CDR3, taken from reference TRBV19 and TRBJ1-2): DGGITQSPKYLFRKEGQNVTLSCEQNLNHDAMYWYRQDPGQGLRLIYYSQIVNDFQKGDIAEGYSVSREKKESFPLTVTSAQKNPTAFYLCASSGPGLPYGYTFGSGTRLTVV.